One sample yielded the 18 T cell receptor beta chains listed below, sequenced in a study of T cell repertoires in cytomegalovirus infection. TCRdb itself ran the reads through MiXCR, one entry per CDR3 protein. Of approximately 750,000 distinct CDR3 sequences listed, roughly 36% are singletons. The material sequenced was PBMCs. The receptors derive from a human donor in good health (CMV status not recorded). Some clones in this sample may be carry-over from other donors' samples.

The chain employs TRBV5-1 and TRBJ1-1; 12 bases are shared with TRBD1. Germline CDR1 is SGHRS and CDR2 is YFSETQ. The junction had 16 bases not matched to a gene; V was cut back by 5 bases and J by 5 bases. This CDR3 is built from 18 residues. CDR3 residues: CASRPKPGQGATGTEAFF. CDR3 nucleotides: TGCGCCAGCAGACCAAAACCGGGACAGGGGGCAACGGGGACTGAAGCTTTCTTT.

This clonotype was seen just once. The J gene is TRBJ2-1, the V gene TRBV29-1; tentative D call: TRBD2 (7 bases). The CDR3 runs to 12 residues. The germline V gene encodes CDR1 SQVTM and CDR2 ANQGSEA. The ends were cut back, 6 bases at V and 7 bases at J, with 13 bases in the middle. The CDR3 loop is CSVGGVSNEQFF. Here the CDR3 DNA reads TGCAGCGTAGGGGGGGTATCGAATGAGCAGTTCTTC.

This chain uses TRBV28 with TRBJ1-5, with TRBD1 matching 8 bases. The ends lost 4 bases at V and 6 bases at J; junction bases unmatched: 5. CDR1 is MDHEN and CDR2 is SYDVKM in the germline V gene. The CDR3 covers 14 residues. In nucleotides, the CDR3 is TGTGCCAGCAGTTCCCTAGACAGGGGTCAGCCCCAGCATTTT. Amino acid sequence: CASSSLDRGQPQHF.

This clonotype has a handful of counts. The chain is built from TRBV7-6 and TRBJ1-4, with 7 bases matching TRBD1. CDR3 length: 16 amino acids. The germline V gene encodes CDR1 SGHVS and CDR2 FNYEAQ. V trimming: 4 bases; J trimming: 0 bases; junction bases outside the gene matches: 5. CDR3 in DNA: TGTGCCAGCAGCTCCGGGACAGATCCAACTAATGAAAAACTGTTTTTT. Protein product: CASSSGTDPTNEKLFF. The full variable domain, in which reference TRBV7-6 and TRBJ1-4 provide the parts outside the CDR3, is GAGVSQSPRYKVTKRGQDVALRCDPISGHVSLYWYRQALGQGPEFLTYFNYEAQQDKSGLPNDRFSAERPEGSISTLTIQRTEQRDSAMYRCASSSGTDPTNEKLFFGSGTQLSVL.

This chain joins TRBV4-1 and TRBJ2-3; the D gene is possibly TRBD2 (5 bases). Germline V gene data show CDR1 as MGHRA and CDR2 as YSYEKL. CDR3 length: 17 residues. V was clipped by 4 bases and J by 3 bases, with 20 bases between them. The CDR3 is CASSRSNGMRRTDTQYF. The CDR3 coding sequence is TGCGCCAGCAGCCGGTCTAACGGGATGAGGAGGACAGATACGCAGTATTTT.

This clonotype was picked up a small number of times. CDR3 loop: CASSTPGWGGYEQYF. The CDR3 DNA reads TGTGCCAGCAGTACCCCGGGCTGGGGTGGCTACGAGCAGTACTTC. The chain recombines TRBV28 with TRBJ2-7; D is undetermined. Deletions cut 5 bases from V and 3 bases from J, with 17 bases between. CDR1 and CDR2 from the germline V gene are MDHEN and SYDVKM. The CDR3 spans 15 residues.

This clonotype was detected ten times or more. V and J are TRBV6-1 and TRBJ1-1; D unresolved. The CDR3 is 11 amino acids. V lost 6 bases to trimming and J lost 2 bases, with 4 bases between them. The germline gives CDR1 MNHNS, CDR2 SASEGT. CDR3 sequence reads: CASRTNTEAFF. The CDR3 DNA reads TGTGCCAGCAGAACAAACACTGAAGCTTTCTTT.

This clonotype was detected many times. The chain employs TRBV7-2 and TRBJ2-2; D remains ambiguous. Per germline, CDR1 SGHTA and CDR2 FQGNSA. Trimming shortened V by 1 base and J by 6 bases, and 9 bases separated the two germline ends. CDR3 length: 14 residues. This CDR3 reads CASSLDLGAGELFF. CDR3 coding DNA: TGTGCCAGCAGCTTAGATCTGGGTGCCGGGGAGCTGTTTTTT.

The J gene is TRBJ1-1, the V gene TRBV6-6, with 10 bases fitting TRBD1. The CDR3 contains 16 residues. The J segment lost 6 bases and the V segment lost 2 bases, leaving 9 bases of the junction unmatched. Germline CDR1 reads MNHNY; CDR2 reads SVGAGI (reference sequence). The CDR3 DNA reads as TGTGCCAGCAGTTACGCCCCGATGGGACAGGGGCCTGAAGCTTTCTTT. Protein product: CASSYAPMGQGPEAFF.

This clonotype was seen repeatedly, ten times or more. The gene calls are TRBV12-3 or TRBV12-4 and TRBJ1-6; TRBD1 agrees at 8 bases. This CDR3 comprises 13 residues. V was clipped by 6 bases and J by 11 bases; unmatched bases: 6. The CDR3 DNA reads TGTGCCAGCAGAACAGGGGGAACTGCACCCCTCCACTTT. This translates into CASRTGGTAPLHF.

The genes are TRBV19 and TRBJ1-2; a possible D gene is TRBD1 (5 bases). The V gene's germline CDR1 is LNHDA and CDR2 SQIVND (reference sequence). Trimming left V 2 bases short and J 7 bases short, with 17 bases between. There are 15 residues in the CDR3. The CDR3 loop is CASSIPTAPRRGYTF. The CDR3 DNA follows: TGTGCCAGTAGTATACCGACAGCCCCACGGCGTGGCTACACCTTC.

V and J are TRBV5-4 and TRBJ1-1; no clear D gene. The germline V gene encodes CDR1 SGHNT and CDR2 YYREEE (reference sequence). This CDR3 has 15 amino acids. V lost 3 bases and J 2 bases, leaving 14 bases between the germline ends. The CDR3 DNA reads TGTGCCAGCAGCTCCTCGTTGCAGAGTAACACTGAAGCTTTCTTT. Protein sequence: CASSSSLQSNTEAFF.

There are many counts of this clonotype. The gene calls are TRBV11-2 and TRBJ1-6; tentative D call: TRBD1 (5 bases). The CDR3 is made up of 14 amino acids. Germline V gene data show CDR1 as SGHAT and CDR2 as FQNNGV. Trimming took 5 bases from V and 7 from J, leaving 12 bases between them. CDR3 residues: CASSPGGDNSPLHF. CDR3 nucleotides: TGTGCCAGCAGCCCCGGGGGGGACAATTCACCCCTCCACTTT.

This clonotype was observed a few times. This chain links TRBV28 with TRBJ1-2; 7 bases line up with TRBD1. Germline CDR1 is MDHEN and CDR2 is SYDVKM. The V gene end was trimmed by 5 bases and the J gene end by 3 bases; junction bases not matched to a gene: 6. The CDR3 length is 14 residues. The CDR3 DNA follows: TGTGCCAGCAGTCTCGGGACAGACGACTATGGCTACACCTTC. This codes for CASSLGTDDYGYTF.

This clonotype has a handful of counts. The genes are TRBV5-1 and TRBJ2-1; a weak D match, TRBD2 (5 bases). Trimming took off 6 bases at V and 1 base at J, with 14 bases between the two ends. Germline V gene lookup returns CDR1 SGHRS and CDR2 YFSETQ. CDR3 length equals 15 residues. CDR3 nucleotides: TGCGCCAGCAACCCCCTGAGGGTTTCCTACAATGAGCAGTTCTTC. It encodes CASNPLRVSYNEQFF.

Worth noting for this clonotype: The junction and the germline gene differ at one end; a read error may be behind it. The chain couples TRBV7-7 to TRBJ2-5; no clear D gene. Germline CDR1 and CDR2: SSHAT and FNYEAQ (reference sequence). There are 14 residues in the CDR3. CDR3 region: CASSRAGLQETQYF. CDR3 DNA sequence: TGTGCTAGCAGCCGAGCCGGGCTCCAAGAGACCCAGTACTTC.

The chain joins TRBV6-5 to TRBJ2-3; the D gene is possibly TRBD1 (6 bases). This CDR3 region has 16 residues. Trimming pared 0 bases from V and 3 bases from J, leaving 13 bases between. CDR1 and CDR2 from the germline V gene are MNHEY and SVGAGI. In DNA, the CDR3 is TGTGCCAGCAGTTACTCGCCCCGACAGGATACAGATACGCAGTATTTT. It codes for CASSYSPRQDTDTQYF.

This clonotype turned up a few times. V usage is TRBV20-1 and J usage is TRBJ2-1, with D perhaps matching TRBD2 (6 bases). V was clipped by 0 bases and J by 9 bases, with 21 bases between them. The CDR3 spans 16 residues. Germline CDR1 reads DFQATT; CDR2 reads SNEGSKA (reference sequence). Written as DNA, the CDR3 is TGCAGTGCTAGAGAATCCCTGGGACTCCCTCCGAGTGAGCAGTTCTTC. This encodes CSARESLGLPPSEQFF.